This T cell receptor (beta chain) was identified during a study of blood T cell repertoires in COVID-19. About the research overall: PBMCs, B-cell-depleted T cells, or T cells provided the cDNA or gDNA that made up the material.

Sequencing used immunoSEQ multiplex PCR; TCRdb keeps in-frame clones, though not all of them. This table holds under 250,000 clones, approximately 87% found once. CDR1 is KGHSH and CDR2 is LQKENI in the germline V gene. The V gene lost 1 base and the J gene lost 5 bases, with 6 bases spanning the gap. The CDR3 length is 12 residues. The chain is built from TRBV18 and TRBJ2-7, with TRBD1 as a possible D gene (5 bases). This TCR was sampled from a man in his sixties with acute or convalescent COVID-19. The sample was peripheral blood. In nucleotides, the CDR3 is TGTGCCAGCTCACCACTAGGGGACGAGCAGTACTTC. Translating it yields CASSPLGDEQYF.